The rows below give T cell receptor beta chains drawn from one sample of a study of blood T cell repertoires in COVID-19. The method was immunoSEQ multiplex PCR; TCRdb's version includes in-frame clones alone and lacks a portion of them. The sample lists 250,000 or so clones; 70% to 85% were seen once. Sequencing was carried out using peripheral blood. All receptors derive from a woman older than 75 with acute or convalescent COVID-19. Both conserved end residues are part of each CDR3. Each record gives: CDR3 DNA, CDR3 protein, D gene, V gene, clone size, CDR3 length, J gene. The D gene is left open where the match is weak. Size is stated for part of the rows, as once, few or many counts, or as a class when the clone is expanded.

TGTGCCAGCAGCCCCCTAGAGAGGGTCGTAGATACGCAGTATTTT | CASSPLERVVDTQYF | - | TRBV7-9 | - | 15 | TRBJ2-3
TGTGCCAGCGGAGACATACAGGGGAGGTATGGCTACACCTTC | CASGDIQGRYGYTF | TRBD1 | TRBV19 | once | 14 | TRBJ1-2
TGTGCCAGCTCACCGGGAGGGGAGGGGGGTCAGCCCCAGCATTTT | CASSPGGEGGQPQHF | - | TRBV18 | - | 15 | TRBJ1-5
TGTGCCAGCAGTTTACTATCTAGCGGGAGGGTGATCCATCGCACAGATACGCAGTATTTT | CASSLLSSGRVIHRTDTQYF | TRBD2 | TRBV28 | - | 20 | TRBJ2-3
TGTGCCAGCAGGATCGGCCTAGCGAACAATGAGCAGTTCTTC | CASRIGLANNEQFF | - | TRBV2 | - | 14 | TRBJ2-1
TGTGCCAGCACCCCAGCGAGACTAGCGCAACGCCCGCCTGGGGCCAACGTCCTGACTTTC | CASTPARLAQRPPGANVLTF | TRBD2 | TRBV28 | - | 20 | TRBJ2-6
TGTGCCAGCAGCCGAGGACAGGGAGGGTGGGAGCAGTACTTC | CASSRGQGGWEQYF | - | TRBV3-1/TRBV3-2 | once | 14 | TRBJ2-7
TGTGCCAGCAGTTTAGAGGGGAACTATGGCTACACCTTC | CASSLEGNYGYTF | - | TRBV12-3/TRBV12-4 | - | 13 | TRBJ1-2
TGTGCCGGGCTTTTTAGCGGGACCCAAAATCTCGGTGGTGAGCAGTTCTTC | CAGLFSGTQNLGGEQFF | - | TRBV21-1 | - | 17 | TRBJ2-1
TGCGCCAGCAGCGAGCAGGGAAGTTCCTACAATGAGCAGTTCTTC | CASSEQGSSYNEQFF | - | TRBV5-1 | - | 15 | TRBJ2-1
TGTGCCAGCAGCTTCGGGGGGGGGTACGAGCAGTACTTC | CASSFGGGYEQYF | TRBD2 | TRBV7-8 | - | 13 | TRBJ2-7
TGTGCCAGCAGCGACAGGGACACAGATACGCAGTATTTT | CASSDRDTDTQYF | TRBD1 | TRBV28 | - | 13 | TRBJ2-3
TGTGCCACCAGTGATCCCGGGAGGGACACCGGGGAGCTGTTTTTT | CATSDPGRDTGELFF | TRBD2 | TRBV24-1 | - | 15 | TRBJ2-2
TGTGCCATCAGTGACAGGTATACTAACTATGGCTACACCTTC | CAISDRYTNYGYTF | - | TRBV10-3 | few | 14 | TRBJ1-2
TGTGCCAGCAGCTCATGGACAGGGATGACCGGGGAGCTGTTTTTT | CASSSWTGMTGELFF | TRBD1 | TRBV9 | - | 15 | TRBJ2-2
TGTGCCAGCGGGCGGGTATTAGGGTACCAAGAGACCCAGTACTTC | CASGRVLGYQETQYF | - | TRBV2 | few | 15 | TRBJ2-5
TGCGCCAGCAGCTTGGGAGCAGGGGGCGACACCGGGGAGCTGTTTTTT | CASSLGAGGDTGELFF | TRBD1 | TRBV5-1 | - | 16 | TRBJ2-2
TGTGCCAGCAGCGTATCTTCTGGAAACACCATATATTTT | CASSVSSGNTIYF | - | TRBV9 | - | 13 | TRBJ1-3
TGTGCCAGCTCACCCTATACAGACTCTGGAAACACCATATATTTT | CASSPYTDSGNTIYF | - | TRBV18 | - | 15 | TRBJ1-3
TGTGCCAGCAGCCAAGGCCTAGCGGGCCCCACCGGGGAGCTGTTTTTT | CASSQGLAGPTGELFF | TRBD2 | TRBV4-2 | - | 16 | TRBJ2-2
TGCGCCAGCAGTCCACAGGGGTCGGAGACCCAGTACTTC | CASSPQGSETQYF | TRBD1 | TRBV23-1 | - | 13 | TRBJ2-5
TGTGCCATCAGCTCGGGGGATTCACCCCTCCACTTT | CAISSGDSPLHF | - | TRBV10-3 | few | 12 | TRBJ1-6
TGTGCCAGCAGCTTAGCTCCAACACCTAATTCACCCCTCCACTTT | CASSLAPTPNSPLHF | - | TRBV7-2 | few | 15 | TRBJ1-6
TGTGCCAGCAGTCCAGCCTCTAGCGGGGACTACGAGCAGTACTTC | CASSPASSGDYEQYF | TRBD2 | TRBV6-2/TRBV6-3 | - | 15 | TRBJ2-7
TGTGCCAGCAGATCGGGGGTCCTCTCTGGAAACACCATATATTTT | CASRSGVLSGNTIYF | - | TRBV28 | - | 15 | TRBJ1-3
TGCAGCGCACGACTAGCGGGAATCACAGATACGCAGTATTTT | CSARLAGITDTQYF | TRBD2 | TRBV29-1 | once | 14 | TRBJ2-3
TGTGCCAGCAGCTTCGGACTAGCGGGGGGCCTTTGGGATGAGCAGTTCTTC | CASSFGLAGGLWDEQFF | TRBD2 | TRBV7-8 | - | 17 | TRBJ2-1
TGTGCCAGCAGCCAAGGTCCGACCGGGGAGCTGTTTTTT | CASSQGPTGELFF | - | TRBV14 | - | 13 | TRBJ2-2
TGTGCCAGCAGTTTAGGGGGGACAGCAGAAAAACTGTTTTTT | CASSLGGTAEKLFF | TRBD1 | TRBV28 | - | 14 | TRBJ1-4
TGTGCCATCGGAACCGGGTTGAGCTCCTATAATTCACCCCTCCACTTT | CAIGTGLSSYNSPLHF | - | TRBV10-3 | few | 16 | TRBJ1-6
TGTGCCAGCAGTGGACGTTTTTCCCGGGAATTGGCAAAGCAGTTCTTC | CASSGRFSRELAKQFF | - | TRBV6-1 | once | 16 | TRBJ2-1
TGTGCCAGCAGTTCAACTGAGTTCAATGGCTACACCTTC | CASSSTEFNGYTF | - | TRBV6-2/TRBV6-3 | - | 13 | TRBJ1-2
TGTGCCAGCAGCTTAGGGACAGTTAGCAATCAGCCCCAGCATTTT | CASSLGTVSNQPQHF | - | TRBV7-9 | - | 15 | TRBJ1-5
TGTGCCACTAAGGCGAAGGGACAGATCAATCAGCCCCAGCATTTT | CATKAKGQINQPQHF | TRBD1 | TRBV19 | - | 15 | TRBJ1-5
TGTGCCAGCAGCAAGGGACTAGCGGGGGATACGCAGTATTTT | CASSKGLAGDTQYF | TRBD2 | TRBV7-2 | - | 14 | TRBJ2-3
TGTGCCAGCTCACAAACCGGGACAGACCCCGGGAACACCATATATTTT | CASSQTGTDPGNTIYF | TRBD1 | TRBV18 | - | 16 | TRBJ1-3
TGTGCCAGCAGCTTGGCCGCAGGGAAAGAGACCCAGTACTTC | CASSLAAGKETQYF | - | TRBV5-4 | - | 14 | TRBJ2-5
TGTGCCAGCAGCCATCGGTCGGGGAGGGCTGGAAACACCATATATTTT | CASSHRSGRAGNTIYF | - | TRBV5-8 | - | 16 | TRBJ1-3
TGTGCCAGCAGTGCGTCAGGGAACACCATATATTTT | CASSASGNTIYF | - | TRBV2 | - | 12 | TRBJ1-3
TGTGCCAGTAGTTTTGGCGGGGGGATAGATACGCAGTATTTT | CASSFGGGIDTQYF | TRBD2 | TRBV19 | - | 14 | TRBJ2-3
TGTGCCAGCAGCCAAGAGGGGACTAGCCCTCCAAATACGCAGTATTTT | CASSQEGTSPPNTQYF | TRBD2 | TRBV4-2 | - | 16 | TRBJ2-3
TGTGCCAGCAGCCGACAGACAGGGCTAGGGGAAAAACTGTTTTTT | CASSRQTGLGEKLFF | TRBD1 | TRBV3-1/TRBV3-2 | - | 15 | TRBJ1-4
TGTGCCAGCAGTTCGCAACTAGCGGCTTCGCAGTTCTTC | CASSSQLAASQFF | TRBD2 | TRBV6-2/TRBV6-3 | - | 13 | TRBJ2-1
TGTGCCAGCAGTTCCGCGAGATCCATTAGCAATCAGCCCCAGCATTTT | CASSSARSISNQPQHF | - | TRBV28 | - | 16 | TRBJ1-5
TGTGCCAGCTCACCTCGGACAGAGCCCCTGTTGAACACTGAAGCTTTCTTT | CASSPRTEPLLNTEAFF | - | TRBV18 | - | 17 | TRBJ1-1
TGTGCCAGCAGCCAGGGGAGATCCGGGGAGCTGTTTTTT | CASSQGRSGELFF | - | TRBV4-2 | - | 13 | TRBJ2-2
TGTGCCAGCAGTTTAACTAGTAACTACGAGCAGTACTTC | CASSLTSNYEQYF | - | TRBV28 | - | 13 | TRBJ2-7